The 25 T cell receptor beta chains below were found in one sample sequenced in a study of OX40 agonist ivuxolimab in advanced cancers. This table comes from immunoSEQ multiplex PCR, and its TCRdb copy is limited to in-frame clones, with some not included. The sample consists of roughly 48,000 clones, about 85% of them appearing once. The sequences come from CD4+ or CD8+ T cells sorted from blood, collected in a trial of the OX40 agonist ivuxolimab. The receptors shown here come from an adult with an advanced solid tumor such as melanoma, head and neck, liver or kidney cancer.

This rearrangement joins TRBV30 to TRBJ2-5; 8 positions agree with TRBD2. The CDR3 contains 14 residues. Germline CDR1 reads GTSNPN; CDR2 reads SVGIG (reference sequence). Losses at the gene ends were 2 bases for V and 4 bases for J; bases not matched to a gene: 6. The CDR3 region has the DNA TGTGCCTGGAGTCGACCGGGAGGGGCAGAGACCCAGTACTTC. This gives the protein CAWSRPGGAETQYF. The whole variable domain, remainder taken from reference TRBV30 and TRBJ2-5, is SQTIHQWPATLVQPVGSPLSLECTVEGTSNPNLYWYRQAAGRGLQLLFYSVGIGQISSEVPQNLSASRPQDRQFILSSKKLLLSDSGFYLCAWSRPGGAETQYFGPGTRLLVL.

This chain links TRBV11-2 with TRBJ2-5; D unclear. V dropped 1 base and J dropped 8 bases, with 5 bases sitting between them. Germline CDR1 and CDR2: SGHAT and FQNNGV. The CDR3 consists of 11 residues. The CDR3 sequence is CASSLAITQYF. The CDR3 bases are TGTGCCAGCAGCTTAGCGATCACCCAGTACTTC.

The CDR3 sequence is CASSGLAGVETQYF. CDR3 nucleotide sequence: TGTGCCAGCAGCGGGCTAGCGGGAGTAGAGACCCAGTACTTC. This rearrangement joins TRBV5-5 to TRBJ2-5; the match to TRBD2 covers 10 bases. J gave up 4 bases and V 4 bases, and 4 bases lay outside the gene matches. The CDR3 totals 14 residues. The germline V gene encodes CDR1 SGHKS and CDR2 YYEKEE (reference sequence).

The chain uses TRBV2 and TRBJ1-6; D is uncertain. V lost 10 bases and J lost 9, with 16 bases in between. The CDR3 spans 13 residues. CDR1 is SNHLY, CDR2 FYNNEI, per germline. CDR3 nucleotides: TGTGCCACCCGGGCCGGGCCCGGTTCACCCCTCCACTTT. It is translated as CATRAGPGSPLHF.

The CDR3 sequence is CASGLHGYRNTEAFF. For the CDR3, the DNA is TGTGCCAGCGGCCTACATGGGTACAGGAACACTGAAGCTTTCTTT. This chain connects TRBV28 to TRBJ1-1; D call uncertain. The germline V and J ends were trimmed by 8 bases and 1 base, with 17 bases remaining between them. This CDR3 region has 15 residues. The germline CDR1 and CDR2 sequences are MDHEN and SYDVKM.

This clone was seen more than once but under ten times. The chain employs TRBV7-3 and TRBJ2-1; possible D gene TRBD2, 6 bases. The V gene's germline CDR1 is SGHTA and CDR2 FQGTGA. This CDR3 has 15 amino acids. Trimming shortened V by 4 bases and J by 4 bases, and 14 bases separated the two germline ends. CDR3 DNA sequence: TGTGCCAGCAGCTCCACCGCCGGGACTTACAATGAGCAGTTCTTC. Protein sequence: CASSSTAGTYNEQFF.

The gene calls are TRBV9 and TRBJ2-5, with D perhaps matching TRBD2 (6 bases). The DNA end favors TRBJ2-7, so the J call may be wrong. Germline V lookup: CDR1 SGDLS, CDR2 YYNGEE. The CDR3 loop spans 15 amino acids. The CDR3 reads CASSVTGTGENEQYF. The DNA for the CDR3 is TGTGCCAGCAGCGTAACCGGGACTGGAGAGAACGAGCAGTACTTC.

This chain uses TRBV27 with TRBJ2-7; 7 positions agree with TRBD2. Germline loops: CDR1 MNHEY, CDR2 SMNVEV (reference sequence). The CDR3 sequence is 15 residues long. With V trimmed by 2 bases and J by 6 bases, 10 bases remained unmatched. The chain's CDR3 is CASSLGAGRGSEQYF. CDR3 bases: TGTGCCAGCAGTTTAGGGGCAGGGAGGGGCAGCGAGCAGTACTTC.

The chain carries TRBV6-5 and TRBJ2-5; TRBD2 aligns across 7 bases. J was trimmed by 4 bases and V by 4 bases; bases with no gene match: 6. CDR1 is MNHEY and CDR2 is SVGAGI in the germline V gene. This CDR3 contains 14 residues. CDR3 in amino acids: CASSLAGTTETQYF. CDR3 nucleotide sequence: TGTGCCAGCAGTTTGGCCGGGACTACAGAGACCCAGTACTTC.

The rearrangement links TRBV28 to TRBJ1-5; no clear D gene. In germline, CDR1 is MDHEN, CDR2 SYDVKM. V lost 3 bases, J lost 1 base, and 10 bases lay in between. The length of the CDR3 is 15 residues. Written as DNA, the CDR3 is TGTGCCAGCAGTTTTTCCGAGGCGAGCAATCAGCCCCAGCATTTT. Translation: CASSFSEASNQPQHF.

The rearrangement uses TRBV5-8 and TRBJ1-2; D remains unclear. V was clipped by 1 base and J by 2 bases, with 12 bases between them. CDR1 and CDR2 (germline): SGHTS, YDEGEE. This CDR3 region has 15 residues. The CDR3 region has the DNA TGTGCCAGCAGCTTGTTCCGGGGTACCAACTATGGCTACACCTTC. Its translation is CASSLFRGTNYGYTF.

This clone has more than one count but fewer than ten. The chain joins TRBV27 to TRBJ2-2; D call uncertain. This CDR3 contains 14 residues. Germline assignment: CDR1 MNHEY and CDR2 SMNVEV (reference sequence). V was shortened by 2 bases and J by 4 bases, with 8 bases between the two germline ends. The CDR3: CASSLSGRTGELFF. CDR3 sequence (DNA): TGTGCCAGCAGTTTAAGTGGACGCACCGGGGAGCTGTTTTTT.

This clone was recorded once. V gene TRBV12-5 combines with J gene TRBJ1-5, with 7 bases matching TRBD1. CDR3 size: 16 residues. Trimming removed 4 bases from V and 0 bases from J; junction bases left unmatched: 6. Looked up from germline, CDR1 is LGHNT and CDR2 is FRNRAP. This CDR3 reads CASGSGGTVSNQPQHF. In nucleotides, the CDR3 is TGTGCTAGTGGTTCCGGCGGGACAGTTAGCAATCAGCCCCAGCATTTT.

V is TRBV2 and J is TRBJ2-5; possible D gene TRBD2, 5 bases. CDR3 size: 15 residues. CDR1 is SNHLY and CDR2 is FYNNEI in the germline V gene. Trimming stripped 4 bases from V and 0 bases from J, with 12 bases between. Written as DNA, the CDR3 is TGTGCCAGCAGTGGTGCCGCGGGCTACCAAGAGACCCAGTACTTC. This encodes CASSGAAGYQETQYF.

This clone was counted only a few times. The genes are TRBV10-1 and TRBJ1-1, with D tentatively TRBD1 (5 bases). The CDR3 length is 11 residues. The ends were cut back, 5 bases at V and 12 bases at J, with 13 bases in the middle. Per the germline V gene, CDR1 is WNHNN and CDR2 is SYGVQD (reference sequence). This CDR3 is CASSPGTGTFF. CDR3 nucleotide sequence: TGCGCCAGCAGTCCCGGGACTGGTACTTTCTTT.

The rearrangement uses TRBV7-9 and TRBJ2-6; a possible D gene is TRBD1 (5 bases). Germline assignment: CDR1 SEHNR and CDR2 FQNEAQ (reference sequence). With 1 base removed from V and 0 bases from J, the gap between germline ends came to 13 bases. The CDR3 contains 18 residues. The CDR3: CASSLGRGPSSGANVLTF. For the CDR3, the DNA is TGTGCCAGCAGCTTAGGTAGGGGCCCCAGCTCTGGGGCCAACGTCCTGACTTTC.

This clone was seen a single time. The CDR3 region has the DNA TGTGCCAGCAGCTTGACTAGCGGCCGGCCCCAGTACTTC. The encoded protein is CASSLTSGRPQYF. The chain joins TRBV7-3 to TRBJ2-5, with 9 nucleotides matching TRBD2. Germline V CDR1 and CDR2: SGHTA, FQGTGA. V lost 3 bases and J lost 9; bases outside the gene matches: 5. The CDR3 runs to 13 residues.

The chain recombines TRBV11-2 with TRBJ2-3; D uncertain. The CDR3 extends over 16 amino acids. Trimming shortened V by 4 bases and J by 4 bases, and 18 bases separated the two germline ends. Germline assignment: CDR1 SGHAT and CDR2 FQNNGV. This CDR3 is CASSYGTRGWADTQYF. The CDR3 DNA is TGTGCCAGCAGCTATGGTACAAGAGGATGGGCAGATACGCAGTATTTT.

V usage is TRBV18 and J usage is TRBJ1-5; D might be TRBD1 (5 bases). This CDR3 is 16 amino acids long. The germline V and J ends were trimmed by 2 bases and 5 bases, with 16 bases remaining between them. CDR1 and CDR2 from the germline V gene are KGHSH and LQKENI. In DNA, the CDR3 is TGTGCCAGCTCACCAACGTGGGGGAGAGGGGATCAGCCCCAGCATTTT. Translated, it gives CASSPTWGRGDQPQHF.

The chain uses TRBV6-5 and TRBJ1-4; TRBD1 agrees at 7 bases. Germline CDR1 reads MNHEY; CDR2 reads SVGAGI. This CDR3 is built from 16 residues. The V and J ends lost 1 base and 8 bases, in that order; junction bases with no gene match: 10. The CDR3 is CASSYWTGGEKEKLFF. CDR3 DNA: TGTGCCAGCAGTTACTGGACAGGAGGGGAGAAGGAAAAACTGTTTTTT.

Of note for this clone: Other DNA sequences in this sample translate to the same CDR3. The V call is TRBV5-5, the J call TRBJ2-5; D remains ambiguous. With 1 base removed from V and 5 bases from J, the gap between germline ends came to 9 bases. Germline V gene sequence: CDR1 SGHKS, CDR2 YYEKEE (reference sequence). This CDR3 has 13 amino acids. The CDR3 DNA reads TGTGCCAGCAGCTTGAGGCCGTTGGAGACCCAGTACTTC. It codes for CASSLRPLETQYF. Filled out from reference TRBV5-5 and TRBJ2-5, the complete variable domain reads DAGVTQSPTHLIKTRGQQVTLRCSPISGHKSVSWYQQVLGQGPQFIFQYYEKEERGRGNFPDRFSARQFPNYSSELNVNALLLGDSALYLCASSLRPLETQYFGPGTRLLVL.

The chain couples TRBV10-1 to TRBJ2-2; a weak D match, TRBD2 (5 bases). The CDR3 loop spans 15 amino acids. V lost 2 bases to trimming and J lost 6 bases, with 13 bases between them. Germline V gene sequence: CDR1 WNHNN, CDR2 SYGVQD (reference sequence). CDR3 sequence: CASSEDGREAGELFF. CDR3 coding DNA: TGCGCCAGCAGTGAGGATGGGAGAGAGGCCGGGGAGCTGTTTTTT.

The chain joins TRBV9 to TRBJ2-7, with D perhaps assigned TRBD1 or TRBD2 (6 bases each). V was trimmed by 0 bases and J by 1 base, leaving 8 bases between them. Germline assignment: CDR1 SGDLS and CDR2 YYNGEE. The CDR3 is made up of 14 amino acids. CDR3 sequence reads: CASSVEGGSYEQYF. The CDR3 coding sequence is TGTGCCAGCAGCGTAGAGGGGGGATCCTACGAGCAGTACTTC.

CDR3 residues: CASSPPAGGPGEQFF. Written as DNA, the CDR3 is TGTGCCAGCAGTCCCCCTGCGGGAGGGCCTGGTGAGCAGTTCTTC. The V gene is TRBV28, the J gene TRBJ2-1; 9 bases fit TRBD2. This CDR3 has 15 residues. The V and J ends lost 5 bases and 9 bases, in that order; junction bases with no gene match: 11. Germline CDR1 MDHEN, CDR2 SYDVKM.

This chain uses TRBV5-6 with TRBJ1-1, with D hard to call. This CDR3 has 13 residues. Per the germline V gene, CDR1 is SGHDT and CDR2 is YYEEEE. The V end was cut by 4 bases, the J end by 11 bases, with 18 bases between. The CDR3 region has the DNA TGTGCCAGCAGCCTCCGAAACTTTGAATTGGCTTTCTTT. This codes for CASSLRNFELAFF.